The next 4 T cell receptor beta chains were all read from a single sample in a study of T cell responses to AZD1222 COVID-19 vaccine. Sequenced by immunoSEQ multiplex PCR; TCRdb stores in-frame clones only, minus some. Here the sample spans 140,000 to 150,000 clones, approximately 90% being singletons. The input for sequencing was peripheral blood, taken 28 days after the second AZD1222 dose. These receptors were taken from an adult who received the AZD1222 COVID-19 vaccine.

The chain recombines TRBV12-3 or TRBV12-4 with TRBJ1-5; 10 bases agree with TRBD1. V shed 5 bases and J 7 bases; nucleotides not matched to a gene: 2. This CDR3 has 13 residues. CDR3 sequence: CASSQTGGQPQHF. In DNA, the CDR3 is TGTGCCAGCAGTCAGACAGGGGGCCAGCCCCAGCATTTT.

The V call is TRBV6-5, the J call TRBJ1-5; possible D gene TRBD1, 6 bases. Trimming took off 5 bases at V and 4 bases at J, with 9 bases between the two ends. Germline V gene lookup returns CDR1 MNHEY and CDR2 SVGAGI. CDR3 length: 13 residues. CDR3 amino acids: CASSTGTNQPQHF. In DNA form, the CDR3 reads TGTGCCAGCAGTACCGGGACAAATCAGCCCCAGCATTTT.

J is TRBJ1-1 and V is TRBV19, with D unclear. The germline V and J ends were trimmed by 5 bases and 3 bases, with 7 bases remaining between them. CDR3 length: 12 residues. The germline CDR1 and CDR2 sequences are LNHDA and SQIVND (reference sequence). The CDR3 DNA is TGTGCCAGTAGTCCCGGGCACACTGAAGCTTTCTTT. Residues: CASSPGHTEAFF.

The V gene is TRBV6-2 or TRBV6-3, the J gene TRBJ1-2; possible D gene TRBD1, 6 bases. Trimming shortened V by 6 bases and J by 4 bases, and 15 bases separated the two germline ends. CDR1 and CDR2 (germline): MNHEY, SVGEGT. The CDR3 length is 14 residues. The CDR3 reads CASSPQGLSYGYTF. CDR3 bases: TGTGCCAGCAGCCCACAGGGACTCAGCTATGGCTACACCTTC.